This T cell receptor beta chain originates from a study of beta chain features in type 1 diabetes listed by TCRdb under 2018. A note on the overall study: Patients and healthy donors did not differ in mean age, gender distribution, total cell number or subset yield. Across all samples, some 110,000,000 sorted cells were examined, and cell number per subset correlated strongly with RNA yield. The study compared the TCRB repertoires of sorted circulating CD4+ T cell subsets in recently diagnosed type 1 diabetes patients with those in matched healthy donors. Whereas all 30 or so donors provided naive and central memory subsets, regulatory and stem cell-like memory subsets were isolated from just 8 patients and roughly eight healthy donors.

The High Capacity cDNA Reverse Transcription Kit was used to reverse transcribe all of the isolated RNA, meaning that expressed TCRB transcripts were what got sequenced. Deep immunoSEQ sequencing was applied to naive, central memory and regulatory T cell samples, giving an average of roughly 3.5 million total reads per sample. Sorted cells were lysed in RLT buffer, and RNA was extracted using DNase-treated RNeasy Micro or Mini kits according to cell number. To prevent cross-contamination, every cell subset was processed on its own, while patient and healthy donor samples were processed together. Using the immunoSEQ multiplex PCR, TCRB sequences were amplified from cDNA into 87-bp fragments spanning the CDR3 region. Amplicons were sequenced on the Illumina HiSeq platform. From the authors' description of their analysis: Synthetic template baselines were used to correct PCR bias computationally, reads within Hamming distance 2 were collapsed, and singletons that could not be merged were discarded. Reads were aligned against IMGT to assign V, D and J genes, CDR3 length and insertions or deletions at six rearrangement sites. Within each subset, clonotype counts were normalized to sorted cell number, and only after that were true diversity and Gini coefficients computed with the tcR R package. Repertoire sharing was quantified using the overlap coefficient calculated on TCRB nucleotide sequences. This immuneACCESS table, as held by TCRdb, lists in-frame sequences with V and J called but not all clones. Of the missing ones, under half trace to an unresolved V gene in checked studies; the others have no known cause. The DNA gave D and trimming, while V, J and clone size come from that table. For this sample there are around 320,000 clones; approximately 14% appear just once. Of the sample, approximately 7% is held by the ten largest clones.

What the authors observed across the whole study: HLA sub-analyses involved small numbers of individuals, so any influence of HLA type on TCRB rearrangement remained unresolved. A moderate but significant shortening of TCRB CDR3 length was observed in type 1 diabetes patients in all four CD4+ subsets. Shorter templates might have been favored by PCR, but patient and control samples were amplified and corrected together, so both groups would have been affected equally by any skew. Because cDNA rather than genomic DNA was sequenced, highly expressing activated cells could have been over-represented, although no difference in activation and CD3 levels was found between groups. Naive, central memory and regulatory TCRB repertoires appeared to be more alike among patients than among healthy donors. At VDJ recombination sites, patients with type 1 diabetes made fewer insertions and deleted more nucleotides, a pattern implying thymic rearrangement abnormalities.

Each donor gave one peripheral blood draw, averaging approximately 120 mL, which was collected into heparinised tubes. A BD FACSAria II was used to sort naive, central memory, regulatory and stem cell-like memory CD4+ T cells with a panel that included CD45RO, CCR7, CD25, CD127, CD95 and CD27. All sorted populations exceeded 98% purity. PBMCs were isolated immediately by Lymphoprep density gradient centrifugation and stained directly without culture. To minimize batch effects, samples were stained and sorted in pairs, one healthy donor with one patient per experiment. This clone was found a few times. Its antigen has not been determined. Nothing much larger sits one base from this clone, and base qualities are not available. The origin of this receptor is a young man in good health. Sequencing used central memory CD4+ T cells from blood.

Here the CDR3 is given as CAIKRDRVDSPLHF. DNA sequence: TGTGCCATCAAGCGGGACAGGGTTGATTCACCCCTCCACTTT. This chain is built from TRBV10-3 and TRBJ1-6, with 9 bases matching TRBD1. Germline trimming: 7 bases from V, 8 bases from J; junction bases outside gene matches: 6. CDR1 is given as ENHRY and CDR2 as SYGVKD, both from the germline V gene. The CDR3 runs 14 residues from the cysteine to the phenylalanine. Only the CDR3 part of the read is kept: 42 bases, read in frame from the first base.